The 22 T cell receptor beta chains in this list originate from one sample, sequenced in a study of T cells in Graves' hyperthyroidism and ophthalmopathy. The TCR beta CDR3 regions underwent amplification using RNA transcripts as the source. Primed by the HTBI set, a first-round RT-PCR was run on the TCR CDR3. TCRdb independently ran MiXCR on the multiplex PCR reads; one entry per CDR3 protein. The table lists about 840,000 distinct CDR3 sequences, 38% of them singletons, with approximately 8.7% in the top ten. Material: blood. The receptors derive from a man between 18 and 29 years old with Graves' hyperthyroidism.

The chain carries TRBV4-1 and TRBJ2-5, with D unresolved. The CDR3 runs 16 residues. Germline values: CDR1 MGHRA, CDR2 YSYEKL. Trimming shortened V by 0 bases and J by 2 bases, and 13 bases separated the two germline ends. The CDR3 sequence: CASSQDARMLQETQYF. CDR3 nucleotides: TGCGCCAGCAGCCAAGATGCCAGAATGTTACAAGAGACCCAGTACTTC.

This clonotype was detected ten times or more. The genes are TRBV24-1 and TRBJ2-7; 7 nucleotides line up with TRBD1. Germline CDR1 reads KGHDR; CDR2 reads SFDVKD. V was pared by 5 bases and J by 5 bases, with 2 bases of the junction left unmatched. The CDR3 has 12 residues. The CDR3, as DNA: TGTGCCACCAGTGCTACAGGGGACGAGCAGTACTTC. Translation gives CATSATGDEQYF.

The chain combines TRBV4-1 with TRBJ2-7; 7 nucleotides line up with TRBD1. J lost 2 bases, V lost 3 bases, and 10 bases had no gene match. Germline loops: CDR1 MGHRA, CDR2 YSYEKL. The CDR3 has 16 residues. CDR3 coding DNA: TGCGCCAGCAGCCAGGCCCCGGGACAGCCTACCTACGAGCAGTACTTC. This sequence encodes CASSQAPGQPTYEQYF.

This clonotype was found many times. The chain links TRBV2 to TRBJ1-1; tentative D call: TRBD1 (6 bases). Germline V CDR1 and CDR2: SNHLY, FYNNEI. The ends were cut back, 3 bases at V and 4 bases at J, with 9 bases in the middle. The CDR3 is 13 residues long. The CDR3 sequence is CASSELQGTEAFF. DNA of the CDR3: TGTGCCAGCAGTGAGTTACAGGGCACTGAAGCTTTCTTT.

In this sample, this clonotype turned up a few times. At one of its ends the junction is not consistent with the germline gene, which may arise from a read error. The J gene is TRBJ1-1, the V gene TRBV10-3; 7 bases line up with TRBD1. CDR1 is ENHRY, CDR2 SYGVKD, per germline. The CDR3 is 14 residues long. Here the CDR3 reads CASSVQGVNTEAFF. In DNA, the CDR3 is TGTGCCAGCAGTGTGCAGGGGGTGAACACTGAAGCTTTCTTT.

Concerning this clonotype: A much larger clone lies one base from this, so it may be a read error. The chain uses TRBV7-2 and TRBJ1-1; D is ambiguous. CDR3 length: 13 residues. Per the germline V gene, CDR1 is SGHTA and CDR2 is FQGNSA. The CDR3: CASSSGRNIEAFF. CDR3 nucleotides: TGTGCCAGCAGCTCTGGACGTAACATTGAAGCTTTCTTT.

The table lists this clonotype with many counts. The rearrangement uses TRBV7-6 and TRBJ2-5; tentative D call: TRBD2 (6 bases). There are 15 residues in the CDR3. Trimming took 3 bases from V and 3 from J, leaving 14 bases between them. CDR1 SGHVS and CDR2 FNYEAQ come from the germline V gene. The DNA of the CDR3 is TGTGCCAGCAGCTTGGCTAGGGGAGGAAAAGAGACCCAGTACTTC. Translated, it gives CASSLARGGKETQYF.

This clonotype has at least ten counts. This chain links TRBV2 with TRBJ1-6, with D perhaps matching TRBD1 (5 bases). Trimming took off 6 bases at V and 14 bases at J, with 17 bases between the two ends. The CDR3 runs to 13 residues. Germline V gene sequence: CDR1 SNHLY, CDR2 FYNNEI. The DNA for the CDR3 is TGTGCCAGCAGACAGGAACGCGGTGGGACCCTCCACTTT. Translation: CASRQERGGTLHF.

A few counts support this clonotype. This chain connects TRBV10-2 to TRBJ1-1, with a tentative D call TRBD1 (5 bases). Germline CDR1 is WSHSY and CDR2 is SAAADI. There are 15 residues in the CDR3. The ends were cut back, 2 bases at V and 2 bases at J, with 12 bases in the middle. The CDR3 here is CASSEKRGRNTEAFF. CDR3 bases: TGCGCCAGCAGTGAGAAGAGGGGACGAAACACTGAAGCTTTCTTT.

This clonotype was counted a few times. J is TRBJ1-1 and V is TRBV7-2, with 8 bases matching TRBD1. Germline CDR1 SGHTA, CDR2 FQGNSA. J was trimmed by 5 bases and V by 1 base; bases with no gene match: 6. The CDR3 loop spans 15 amino acids. The CDR3 sequence is CASSLGTGRVTEAFF. The CDR3 nucleotides are TGTGCCAGCAGCTTAGGGACAGGGAGGGTGACTGAAGCTTTCTTT.

V is TRBV7-6 and J is TRBJ2-2; the D gene is possibly TRBD1 (5 bases). Trimming pared 5 bases from V and 6 bases from J, leaving 16 bases between. The CDR3 spans 15 residues. The germline gives CDR1 SGHVS, CDR2 FNYEAQ. The CDR3 DNA reads as TGTGCCAGCAGCGACCAGGGTAATGTGGCCGGGGAGCTGTTTTTT. Its protein product is CASSDQGNVAGELFF. The variable domain in full, with the rest retrieved from reference TRBV7-6 and TRBJ2-2, is GAGVSQSPRYKVTKRGQDVALRCDPISGHVSLYWYRQALGQGPEFLTYFNYEAQQDKSGLPNDRFSAERPEGSISTLTIQRTEQRDSAMYRCASSDQGNVAGELFFGEGSRLTVL.

This clonotype was recorded a few times. The chain carries TRBV7-8 and TRBJ2-7; D perhaps matches TRBD2 (6 bases). The CDR3 runs to 18 residues. The V and J ends lost 5 bases and 3 bases respectively, with 26 bases between them. Germline-derived CDR1 and CDR2 are SGHVS and FQNEAQ. In DNA form, the CDR3 reads TGTGCCAGCAGCCGGACGCGCGCTATCGCGGGACGGAACTACGAGCAGTACTTC. It codes for CASSRTRAIAGRNYEQYF.

This clonotype was seen only a few times. The rearrangement joins TRBV5-6 to TRBJ2-7; a weak D match, TRBD2 (6 bases). V was shortened by 4 bases and J by 6 bases, with 26 bases between the two germline ends. The CDR3 consists of 17 residues. Germline assignment: CDR1 SGHDT and CDR2 YYEEEE. Here the CDR3 DNA reads TGTGCCAGCAGCCCACAGATCCCCGGGACGGGGGTTCGCGAGCAGTACTTC. Its translation is CASSPQIPGTGVREQYF.

This clonotype came up many times. The CDR3 spells CASSLALGLEHEQYF. DNA for the CDR3: TGCGCCAGCAGCTTGGCATTGGGACTAGAGCACGAGCAGTACTTC. The chain links TRBV5-1 to TRBJ2-7; TRBD2 agrees at 8 bases. The CDR3 contains 15 residues. Germline lookup yields CDR1 SGHRS and CDR2 YFSETQ. With 0 bases clipped from V and 5 bases from J, the junction kept 7 bases outside the gene matches.

This clonotype was detected only a few times. The chain couples TRBV7-6 to TRBJ2-7; D gene uncertain. The V end lost 2 bases, the J end lost 5 bases, and 19 bases lay between the germline ends. The germline V gene encodes CDR1 SGHVS and CDR2 FNYEAQ. The CDR3 loop spans 16 amino acids. In DNA, the CDR3 is TGTGCCAGCAGCTTAAATGAACAATGGTATGGAAACGAGCAGTACTTC. Protein sequence: CASSLNEQWYGNEQYF.

Points on this clonotype: The CDR3 does not end in the conserved phenylalanine or tryptophan, so this is likely a read error. The V gene is TRBV7-2, the J gene TRBJ2-7; the match to TRBD2 covers 7 bases. The CDR3 contains 12 residues. Germline CDR1 SGHTA, CDR2 FQGNSA. CDR3 sequence: CASSPGGDEQYL. CDR3 coding DNA: TGCGCCAGCAGCCCTGGGGGGGACGAGCAGTACCTC.

Points on this clonotype: A much larger clone differs from this one at a single base, so this may be a read error. The chain is built from TRBV10-3 and TRBJ1-1, with no clear D. CDR3 length equals 15 residues. Looked up from germline, CDR1 is ENHRY and CDR2 is SYGVKD. The CDR3 is CAVSESPGMNTEAFF. The CDR3 coding sequence is TGTGCCGTCAGTGAGAGTCCGGGGATGAACACTGAAGCTTTCTTT.

This clonotype has more than one count but fewer than ten. The genes are TRBV6-5 and TRBJ2-7, with D maybe TRBD2 (6 bases). V lost 6 bases, J lost 2 bases, and 11 bases lay in between. The CDR3 contains 13 residues. Germline assignment: CDR1 MNHEY and CDR2 SVGAGI. The CDR3 protein is CASRTGGTYEQYF. The CDR3 nucleotides are TGTGCCAGCAGGACCGGGGGAACCTACGAGCAGTACTTC.

This clonotype has ten or more counts. Here the CDR3 reads CASSESGRNTEAFF. CDR3 nucleotide sequence: TGCGCCAGCAGTGAGTCGGGTAGGAACACTGAAGCTTTCTTT. The rearrangement uses TRBV10-1 and TRBJ1-1; no clear D. The CDR3 covers 14 residues. Trimming pared 0 bases from V and 1 base from J, leaving 6 bases between. Looked up from germline, CDR1 is WNHNN and CDR2 is SYGVQD (reference sequence).

This clonotype occurred a few times. The genes are TRBV4-3 and TRBJ1-2, with D unclear. Germline V CDR1 and CDR2: LGHNA, YSLEER. V was shortened by 1 base and J by 5 bases, with 11 bases between the two germline ends. CDR3 length equals 14 residues. CDR3 sequence (DNA): TGCGCCAGCAGCCAAGGCCCCCTAAGATATGGCTACACCTTC. Translated, it gives CASSQGPLRYGYTF.

Note on this clonotype: A much more abundant neighbour one base away suggests this may be a read error. This chain links TRBV7-2 with TRBJ1-1; maybe TRBD1 (5 bases). The germline CDR1 and CDR2 sequences are SGHTA and FQGNSA. Trimming cost V 6 bases and J 4 bases, with 12 bases left between them. The CDR3 is 13 residues long. CDR3 sequence reads: CASSYAGATEAFF. CDR3 bases: TGTGCCAGCAGTTACGCCGGGGCCACTGAAGCTTTCTTT.

The sample holds a few counts of this clonotype. This chain links TRBV2 with TRBJ1-5; D is unclear. The CDR3 has 15 residues. V shed 5 bases and J shed 2 bases, with 13 bases lying between them. Per germline, CDR1 SNHLY and CDR2 FYNNEI. CDR3 nucleotide sequence: TGTGCCAGCAGTTACTCTTCGGCCCGCAATCAGCCCCAGCATTTT. Encoded protein: CASSYSSARNQPQHF.